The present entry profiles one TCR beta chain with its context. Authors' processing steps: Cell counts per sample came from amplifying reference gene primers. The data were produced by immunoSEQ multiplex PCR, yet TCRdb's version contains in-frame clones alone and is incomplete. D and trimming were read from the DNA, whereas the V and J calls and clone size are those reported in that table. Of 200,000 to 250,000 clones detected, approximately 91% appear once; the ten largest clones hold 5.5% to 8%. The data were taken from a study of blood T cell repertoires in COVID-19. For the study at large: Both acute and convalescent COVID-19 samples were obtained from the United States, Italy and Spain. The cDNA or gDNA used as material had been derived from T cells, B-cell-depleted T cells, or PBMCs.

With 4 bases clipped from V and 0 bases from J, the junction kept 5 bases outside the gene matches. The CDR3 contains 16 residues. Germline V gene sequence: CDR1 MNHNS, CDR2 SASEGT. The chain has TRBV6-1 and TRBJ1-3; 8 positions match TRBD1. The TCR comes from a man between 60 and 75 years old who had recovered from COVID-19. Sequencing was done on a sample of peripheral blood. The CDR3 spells CASSVAGGFSGNTIYF. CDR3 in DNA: TGTGCCAGCAGTGTTGCAGGGGGCTTCTCTGGAAACACCATATATTTT.